This T cell receptor beta chain comes out of a study of T cell responses to AZD1222 COVID-19 vaccine. Sequenced by immunoSEQ multiplex PCR; TCRdb stores in-frame clones only, minus some. The sample has approximately 190,000 clones; about 92% are singletons. The TCR comes from an adult in good health. The source material was peripheral blood, sampled on day 0 of AZD1222 vaccination.

The chain's CDR3 is CASSVGQGAYGYTF. The DNA for the CDR3 is TGCGCCAGCAGCGTGGGACAGGGAGCCTATGGCTACACCTTC. The V and J genes are TRBV5-1 and TRBJ1-2; 9 nucleotides match TRBD1. The trim removed 4 bases at V and 4 bases at J, leaving 5 bases unmatched. The V gene's germline CDR1 is SGHRS and CDR2 YFSETQ. CDR3 length: 14 amino acids.